This T cell receptor beta chain came from a study of CD8 T cells in ankylosing spondylitis. Study-wide results and caveats: Characteristic, it appeared, of ankylosing spondylitis blood was a TCR beta motif of fewer than 10 highly homologous variants. Matched ankylosing spondylitis synovial fluid reportedly contained a significantly enriched population of disease-linked clones. Disease-linked clones proved CD8+ and comparatively uncommon in peripheral blood.

Germline assignment: CDR1 DFQATT and CDR2 SNEGSKA (reference sequence). The CDR3 is 14 amino acids. The V end was cut by 3 bases, the J end by 1 base, with 9 bases between. 5'-RACE, quantitative and with molecular barcodes, yielded the TCR beta libraries. TCRdb re-called the 5' RACE reads with MiXCR, one entry per CDR3 protein. The sample contains hundreds of thousands of distinct CDR3 sequences, about 10% of which appear only once. Notes on this clonotype: Its antigen is unidentified.

This clonotype was obtained from a male donor with ankylosing spondylitis. The material sequenced was blood, either unsorted or a sorted T cell fraction (not recorded which). V is TRBV20-1 and J is TRBJ2-2, with D perhaps being TRBD1 or TRBD2 (5 bases each). The CDR3 is CSARGDGNTGELFF. As DNA, the CDR3 is TGCAGTGCTAGGGGGGACGGGAACACCGGGGAGCTGTTTTTT.